Below are 11 T cell receptor beta chains sequenced from a single sample in a study of shared clonotypes between healthy human individuals. The naive CD8 subset, CD45RO-negative cells positively selected for CCR7, excluded terminally differentiated effector memory CD45RA+ cells. Method: immunoSEQ multiplex PCR; TCRdb's copy keeps in-frame clones and lacks some. The table has about 2.2 million clones, around 93% seen once; the top ten hold over 1.5%. Sequencing was done on a sample of naive CD8+ T cells from PBMCs. These receptors were taken from a man aged 18 to 29 in good health. Some clones in this sample may be carry-over from other donors' samples.

The gene calls are TRBV27 and TRBJ2-1, with a tentative D call TRBD1 (5 bases). Trimming stripped 3 bases from V and 6 bases from J, with 12 bases between. This CDR3 spans 14 amino acids. The germline V gene encodes CDR1 MNHEY and CDR2 SMNVEV (reference sequence). CDR3 nucleotide sequence: TGTGCCAGCAGTTTGCGCAGGGCTACCAATGAGCAGTTCTTC. This codes for CASSLRRATNEQFF.

About this clone: In the same sample, other DNA sequences code for this CDR3. The chain recombines TRBV20-1 with TRBJ2-7, with D perhaps being TRBD1 or TRBD2 (5 bases each). CDR1 and CDR2 (germline): DFQATT, SNEGSKA (reference sequence). This CDR3 has 11 amino acids. With 3 bases removed from V and 4 bases from J, the gap between germline ends came to 7 bases. The CDR3 spells CSARRGYEQYF. The CDR3 DNA reads as TGCAGTGCTAGGAGGGGATACGAGCAGTACTTC.

The chain couples TRBV9 to TRBJ2-7; a possible D gene is TRBD1 (6 bases). The CDR3 consists of 12 residues. V gave up 4 bases and J gave up 7 bases, with 12 bases separating them. Germline CDR1 SGDLS, CDR2 YYNGEE. The DNA of the CDR3 is TGTGCCAGCAGCCCACCAGGGGAAGAGCAGTACTTC. It is translated as CASSPPGEEQYF.

V gene TRBV9 combines with J gene TRBJ1-4; the D is unclear. V lost 0 bases to trimming and J lost 7 bases, with 10 bases between them. CDR3 length: 14 amino acids. The germline V gene has CDR1 SGDLS and CDR2 YYNGEE. The DNA for the CDR3 is TGTGCCAGCAGCGTAGGGGGAGGGAGTGAAAAACTGTTTTTT. Amino acids: CASSVGGGSEKLFF.

V gene TRBV4-1 combines with J gene TRBJ2-5, with TRBD1 matching over 9 bases. The DNA matches TRBJ2-7 better at its end, which makes the J call doubtful. Per the germline V gene, CDR1 is MGHRA and CDR2 is YSYEKL. CDR3 length equals 15 residues. The CDR3 spells CASSPSGTGSYEQYF. DNA of the CDR3: TGCGCCAGCAGCCCCTCCGGGACAGGGAGCTACGAGCAGTACTTC.

In the case of this clone: Distinct nucleotide sequences in the sample also encode this CDR3. The rearrangement joins TRBV27 to TRBJ1-5; tentative D call: TRBD1 (5 bases). Germline V gene lookup returns CDR1 MNHEY and CDR2 SMNVEV (reference sequence). The CDR3 is 13 residues long. V was shortened by 3 bases and J by 7 bases, with 10 bases between the two germline ends. In DNA, the CDR3 is TGTGCCAGCAGTTTGGGGGGTCGGCAGCCCCAGCATTTT. It encodes CASSLGGRQPQHF.

This chain connects TRBV7-9 to TRBJ2-1; 11 bases are a match to TRBD2. The CDR3 loop spans 17 amino acids. V lost 5 bases to trimming and J lost 8 bases; unmatched junction nucleotides: 14. Germline V CDR1 and CDR2: SEHNR, FQNEAQ (reference sequence). DNA for the CDR3: TGTGCCAGCAGCCCACCGCCTAGCGGGAGGCCCGGGGATGAGCAGTTCTTC. Amino acids: CASSPPPSGRPGDEQFF.

This chain links TRBV7-9 with TRBJ2-6, with D unclear. The CDR3 has 17 residues. V lost 5 bases, J lost 0 bases, and 14 bases lay in between. Germline V gene lookup returns CDR1 SEHNR and CDR2 FQNEAQ (reference sequence). CDR3 sequence reads: CASSAPGPSSGANVLTF. The CDR3 DNA reads TGTGCCAGCAGCGCCCCCGGGCCTAGCTCTGGGGCCAACGTCCTGACTTTC.

This chain links TRBV5-1 with TRBJ2-1; possible D gene TRBD2, 6 bases. The CDR3 runs to 13 residues. Germline V CDR1 and CDR2: SGHRS, YFSETQ. V lost 4 bases and J 8 bases, leaving 13 bases between the germline ends. The DNA for the CDR3 is TGCGCCAGCAGCCCCGCTGGAGGGTATGAGCAGTTCTTC. It is translated as CASSPAGGYEQFF.

This rearrangement joins TRBV7-9 to TRBJ1-1, with D perhaps matching TRBD1 (6 bases). There are 15 residues in the CDR3. The germline V gene encodes CDR1 SEHNR and CDR2 FQNEAQ (reference sequence). Deletions cut 5 bases from V and 13 bases from J, with 26 bases between. This CDR3 is CASSLPTGMWLGVFF. In DNA form, the CDR3 reads TGTGCCAGCAGCCTCCCAACAGGGATGTGGCTTGGAGTTTTCTTT. The full variable domain, completed using reference TRBV7-9 and TRBJ1-1, is DTGVSQNPRHKITKRGQNVTFRCDPISEHNRLYWYRQTLGQGPEFLTYFQNEAQLEKSRLLSDRFSAERPKGSFSTLEIQRTEQGDSAMYLCASSLPTGMWLGVFFGQGTRLTVV.

This chain connects TRBV4-1 to TRBJ1-2; D ambiguous. With 3 bases removed from V and 6 bases from J, the gap between germline ends came to 14 bases. The CDR3 consists of 14 residues. Per the germline V gene, CDR1 is MGHRA and CDR2 is YSYEKL. CDR3 in DNA: TGCGCCAGCAGCCAGCCCGGCGGGGTGCATGGCTACACCTTC. It is translated as CASSQPGGVHGYTF.